The clone carrying this TCR beta chain was observed a few times. Its cognate antigen is unknown. This sample is drawn from a study of CD8+CD57+ T cells in acquired aplastic anemia. Findings and limits, study-wide: The number of CD8+ CDR3 sequences shared by patients and controls was twenty-nine.

According to the study, genomic DNA was the template for TCR beta VDJ and CDR3 profiling. One entry per CDR3 protein results from TCRdb running MiXCR on the reads. The sample shows under 150,000 distinct CDR3 sequences, 40% of them seen only once. An expansion of CD8+CD57+ cells by flow cytometry had been shown in patients chosen for sequencing. The ends lost 6 bases at V and 6 bases at J; junction bases unmatched: 15. The CDR3 is 16 residues long. The germline V gene has CDR1 LGHDT and CDR2 YNNKEL (reference sequence). Sequenced input: sorted CD4+, CD8+, or CD8+CD57+ T cells (not recorded which) from PBMCs. This chain joins TRBV3-1 and TRBJ2-7, with TRBD1 matching 9 bases. The clonotype originates from a human donor with aplastic anemia. CDR3 DNA sequence: TGTGCCAGCAGACACTCTACGGGGACAGGGTCGGCCGAGCAGTACTTC. Encoded protein: CASRHSTGTGSAEQYF.